These 29 T cell receptor beta chains originate from one sample sequenced in a study of cytomegalovirus exposure and HLA in healthy donors. The method was immunoSEQ multiplex PCR; TCRdb's version includes in-frame clones alone and lacks a portion of them. The repertoire holds over 150,000 clones, with less than 85% as singletons. What was sequenced was PBMCs. These TCRs come from a man between 18 and 29 years old in good health and CMV-seropositive.

V and J are TRBV30 and TRBJ1-5; D is possibly TRBD1 (5 bases). CDR1 and CDR2 (germline): GTSNPN, SVGIG (reference sequence). The V end was cut by 3 bases, the J end by 4 bases, with 22 bases between. This CDR3 has 17 residues. This CDR3 reads CAWSPRGYLPINQPQHF. The DNA for the CDR3 is TGTGCCTGGAGCCCCCGGGGGTACTTACCGATAAATCAGCCCCAGCATTTT.

The chain couples TRBV5-1 to TRBJ2-3; 8 positions match TRBD2. CDR3 size: 17 residues. From germline, CDR1 is SGHRS and CDR2 YFSETQ. V lost 4 bases, J lost 1 base, and 11 bases stayed unmatched. This CDR3 is CASSTILAATGTDTQYF. The DNA of the CDR3 is TGCGCCAGCAGCACGATACTAGCGGCCACCGGCACAGATACGCAGTATTTT.

The chain employs TRBV5-6 and TRBJ2-1; 7 bases align to TRBD2. CDR1 is SGHDT and CDR2 is YYEEEE in the germline V gene. Trimming removed 2 bases from V and 6 bases from J; junction bases left unmatched: 14. This CDR3 is 17 amino acids long. Here the CDR3 DNA reads TGTGCCAGCAGCTTCTCATCCGGTCGGGGGGAGAGCAATGAGCAGTTCTTC. Translating it yields CASSFSSGRGESNEQFF.

This rearrangement joins TRBV7-2 to TRBJ2-3; the match to TRBD2 covers 9 bases. Germline V gene data show CDR1 as SGHTA and CDR2 as FQGNSA. J was trimmed by 3 bases and V by 0 bases; bases with no gene match: 1. This CDR3 comprises 15 residues. The CDR3: CASSLAAGGTDTQYF. DNA for the CDR3: TGTGCCAGCAGCTTAGCGGCGGGGGGGACAGATACGCAGTATTTT. Based on the CDR3 plus reference TRBV7-2 and TRBJ2-3, the full variable domain is GAGVSQSPSNKVTEKGKDVELRCDPISGHTALYWYRQSLGQGLEFLIYFQGNSAPDKSGLPSDRFSAERTGGSVSTLTIQRTQQEDSAVYLCASSLAAGGTDTQYFGPGTRLTVL.

The V gene is TRBV12-5, the J gene TRBJ2-5; D perhaps matches TRBD2 (6 bases). Per the germline V gene, CDR1 is LGHNT and CDR2 is FRNRAP. The CDR3 is 14 amino acids. Between the trimmed V and J ends, which lost 5 bases and 5 bases, there was a span of 15 bases. The CDR3 loop is CASGPSSGVETQYF. CDR3 nucleotide sequence: TGTGCTAGTGGTCCCTCCTCGGGAGTTGAGACCCAGTACTTC.

The V call is TRBV7-2, the J call TRBJ1-1; TRBD1 aligns across 7 bases. Germline CDR1 is SGHTA and CDR2 is FQGNSA. The V gene end was trimmed by 5 bases and the J gene end by 7 bases; junction bases not matched to a gene: 7. The CDR3 contains 13 residues. The CDR3 DNA is TGTGCCAGCAGCAGACAGGGAAAGGATGAAGCTTTCTTT. As protein: CASSRQGKDEAFF.

The rearrangement joins TRBV5-8 to TRBJ2-3; D perhaps matches TRBD1 (5 bases). The CDR3 contains 12 residues. With 7 bases removed from V and 6 bases from J, the gap between germline ends came to 12 bases. Germline lookup yields CDR1 SGHTS and CDR2 YDEGEE. CDR3 DNA sequence: TGTGCCAGCGACAGCGTTTGGGATACGCAGTATTTT. Protein: CASDSVWDTQYF.

The chain uses TRBV7-6 and TRBJ1-1; D unclear. This CDR3 is 13 amino acids long. V shed 5 bases and J shed 4 bases, with 11 bases lying between them. Germline V gene data show CDR1 as SGHVS and CDR2 as FNYEAQ. CDR3 sequence reads: CASSADRGTEAFF. CDR3 in DNA: TGTGCCAGCAGCGCCGACCGGGGCACTGAAGCTTTCTTT. Full variable domain (rest looked up from reference TRBV7-6 and TRBJ1-1): GAGVSQSPRYKVTKRGQDVALRCDPISGHVSLYWYRQALGQGPEFLTYFNYEAQQDKSGLPNDRFSAERPEGSISTLTIQRTEQRDSAMYRCASSADRGTEAFFGQGTRLTVV.

The sample holds a few counts of this clone. V is TRBV5-1 and J is TRBJ2-3; 8 bases are shared with TRBD1. The germline CDR1 and CDR2 sequences are SGHRS and YFSETQ. CDR3 size: 15 residues. The J segment lost 0 bases and the V segment lost 4 bases, leaving 4 bases of the junction unmatched. The CDR3 sequence is CASSPGGSSTDTQYF. The CDR3 region has the DNA TGCGCCAGCAGCCCAGGGGGCTCGAGCACAGATACGCAGTATTTT.

V usage is TRBV7-9 and J usage is TRBJ2-1; TRBD1 aligns across 12 bases. CDR1 is SEHNR and CDR2 is FQNEAQ in the germline V gene (reference sequence). Losses at the gene ends were 3 bases for V and 9 bases for J; bases not matched to a gene: 6. There are 15 residues in the CDR3. The CDR3 reads CASSLGQGAMGEQFF. The DNA for the CDR3 is TGTGCCAGCAGCTTGGGACAGGGGGCGATGGGTGAGCAGTTCTTC. Based on the CDR3 plus reference TRBV7-9 and TRBJ2-1, the full variable domain is DTGVSQNPRHKITKRGQNVTFRCDPISEHNRLYWYRQTLGQGPEFLTYFQNEAQLEKSRLLSDRFSAERPKGSFSTLEIQRTEQGDSAMYLCASSLGQGAMGEQFFGPGTRLTVL.

The chain is built from TRBV11-2 and TRBJ1-2; the D is unclear. The CDR3 length is 13 residues. The germline V gene encodes CDR1 SGHAT and CDR2 FQNNGV. V was trimmed by 2 bases and J by 6 bases, leaving 10 bases between them. The CDR3 is CASSLKQYDGYTF. In DNA, the CDR3 is TGTGCCAGCAGCTTAAAACAGTACGATGGCTACACCTTC.

The chain links TRBV28 to TRBJ2-1; 8 bases are a match to TRBD2. The V gene end was trimmed by 10 bases and the J gene end by 6 bases; junction bases not matched to a gene: 5. This CDR3 has 12 amino acids. From germline, CDR1 is MDHEN and CDR2 SYDVKM. Here the CDR3 reads CATREGSNEQFF. The CDR3 DNA sequence: TGTGCCACCCGGGAGGGAAGCAATGAGCAGTTCTTC.

The chain is built from TRBV7-9 and TRBJ2-7; 8 nucleotides agree with TRBD2. The CDR3 consists of 11 residues. Germline V CDR1 and CDR2: SEHNR, FQNEAQ (reference sequence). The J segment lost 7 bases and the V segment lost 7 bases, leaving 3 bases of the junction unmatched. The CDR3 region is CASTGGGEQYF. Here the CDR3 DNA reads TGTGCCAGCACCGGCGGGGGGGAGCAGTACTTC.

The genes are TRBV28 and TRBJ1-4; D gene uncertain. Germline V lookup: CDR1 MDHEN, CDR2 SYDVKM. Deletions cut 8 bases from V and 5 bases from J, with 15 bases between. The CDR3 has 14 amino acids. The CDR3 region is CASGQQNPNEKLFF. CDR3 coding DNA: TGTGCCAGCGGCCAACAGAATCCGAATGAAAAACTGTTTTTT.

This rearrangement joins TRBV7-8 to TRBJ1-5; possibly TRBD1 for D (5 bases). Germline-derived CDR1 and CDR2 are SGHVS and FQNEAQ. V was clipped by 6 bases and J by 0 bases, with 15 bases between them. This CDR3 has 16 amino acids. The CDR3, as DNA: TGTGCCAGCAGTTATATTCAGGGCTCTAGCAATCAGCCCCAGCATTTT. Translating it yields CASSYIQGSSNQPQHF.

The J gene is TRBJ1-4, the V gene TRBV28; TRBD1 agrees at 8 bases. Trimming cost V 3 bases and J 6 bases; bases outside gene matches: 12. Germline V gene sequence: CDR1 MDHEN, CDR2 SYDVKM. The CDR3 consists of 17 residues. This chain's CDR3 is CASSFGQGALMDEKLFF. In nucleotides, the CDR3 is TGTGCCAGCAGTTTTGGGCAGGGGGCCCTTATGGATGAAAAACTGTTTTTT.

The chain combines TRBV28 with TRBJ2-3, with TRBD2 as a possible D gene (5 bases). Trimming took off 4 bases at V and 9 bases at J, with 23 bases between the two ends. The CDR3 is made up of 16 amino acids. Germline V gives CDR1 MDHEN, CDR2 SYDVKM. DNA for the CDR3: TGTGCCAGCAGTTCTGAGTTTAGCCTAGCCGGGCCAACGCAGTATTTT. Its translation: CASSSEFSLAGPTQYF.

The chain combines TRBV27 with TRBJ2-7, with TRBD2 matching 7 bases. V lost 4 bases, J lost 3 bases, and 9 bases stayed unmatched. This CDR3 comprises 15 residues. From germline, CDR1 is MNHEY and CDR2 SMNVEV (reference sequence). The CDR3 is CASSWRPGGHYEQYF. In DNA, the CDR3 is TGTGCCAGCAGTTGGAGGCCGGGAGGCCACTACGAGCAGTACTTC.

The chain links TRBV7-8 to TRBJ2-7, with D unclear. Germline CDR1 and CDR2: SGHVS and FQNEAQ. V lost 5 bases and J lost 3, with 5 bases in between. The CDR3 is made up of 11 amino acids. This CDR3 is CASSVLYEQYF. DNA of the CDR3: TGTGCCAGCAGCGTTCTCTACGAGCAGTACTTC.

The chain employs TRBV2 and TRBJ1-1, with 10 nucleotides matching TRBD1. The CDR3 loop spans 20 amino acids. Per germline, CDR1 SNHLY and CDR2 FYNNEI. J gave up 1 base and V 4 bases, and 18 bases lay outside the gene matches. CDR3 DNA: TGTGCCAGCAGTGCCACCGCGGGACAGGGGCTGCGTGCAGAGAACACTGAAGCTTTCTTT. It encodes CASSATAGQGLRAENTEAFF.

The chain joins TRBV6-1 to TRBJ1-6, with D possibly matching TRBD1 (6 bases). Germline CDR1 MNHNS, CDR2 SASEGT. The V gene lost 7 bases and the J gene lost 7 bases, with 11 bases spanning the gap. The CDR3 loop spans 13 amino acids. The CDR3, as DNA: TGTGCCAGCATGGACAGCGGAAATTCACCCCTCCACTTT. Amino acid sequence: CASMDSGNSPLHF.

V gene TRBV7-3 combines with J gene TRBJ2-7; D gene unclear. This CDR3 has 13 amino acids. From germline, CDR1 is SGHTA and CDR2 FQGTGA. V was pared by 5 bases and J by 0 bases, with 8 bases between. The CDR3 loop reads CASSRYSSYEQYF. DNA of the CDR3: TGTGCCAGCAGCCGTTACAGCTCCTACGAGCAGTACTTC. The variable domain in full, with the rest retrieved from reference TRBV7-3 and TRBJ2-7, is GAGVSQTPSNKVTEKGKYVELRCDPISGHTALYWYRQSLGQGPEFLIYFQGTGAADDSGLPNDRFFAVRPEGSVSTLKIQRTERGDSAVYLCASSRYSSYEQYFGPGTRLTVT.

The chain uses TRBV7-2 and TRBJ2-1; possible D gene TRBD2, 6 bases. The CDR3 extends over 14 amino acids. Germline V CDR1 and CDR2: SGHTA, FQGNSA. Trimming stripped 10 bases from V and 9 bases from J, with 22 bases between. Here the CDR3 DNA reads TGTGCCACCTCAGCTTATTTAGATAGCGGTGAGCAGTTCTTC. It translates to CATSAYLDSGEQFF.

The J gene is TRBJ2-1, the V gene TRBV5-1, with TRBD2 matching over 7 bases. Germline V gives CDR1 SGHRS, CDR2 YFSETQ. The CDR3 consists of 16 residues. Trimming removed 0 bases from V and 3 bases from J; junction bases left unmatched: 6. For the CDR3, the DNA is TGCGCCAGCAGCTTGGGGGAGCGGGGCGGCTACAATGAGCAGTTCTTC. This gives the protein CASSLGERGGYNEQFF.

The chain uses TRBV11-2 and TRBJ2-7, with 7 bases that match TRBD1. The CDR3 sequence is 15 residues long. V lost 1 base to trimming and J lost 2 bases; unmatched junction nucleotides: 5. Germline values: CDR1 SGHAT, CDR2 FQNNGV. CDR3 DNA: TGTGCCAGCAGCTTAGTCGCAGGGGGAACCTACGAGCAGTACTTC. Translated, it gives CASSLVAGGTYEQYF.

The chain links TRBV9 to TRBJ2-1; D not resolved. CDR1 and CDR2 (germline): SGDLS, YYNGEE. This CDR3 has 14 amino acids. Trimming removed 1 base from V and 8 bases from J, with 13 bases in between. CDR3 loop: CASSVLNSLDEQFF. CDR3 bases: TGTGCCAGCAGCGTACTGAATAGCTTAGATGAGCAGTTCTTC.

The rearrangement joins TRBV5-4 to TRBJ2-7; 12 nucleotides match TRBD2. CDR3 length equals 17 residues. V shed 4 bases and J 3 bases; nucleotides not matched to a gene: 11. The germline gives CDR1 SGHNT, CDR2 YYREEE (reference sequence). CDR3 region: CASSPTSGSYSIYEQYF. The CDR3 DNA is TGTGCCAGCAGCCCGACTAGCGGGAGTTACTCAATCTACGAGCAGTACTTC.

The chain combines TRBV4-2 with TRBJ1-1, with D possibly TRBD1 on 5 matching bases. The CDR3 runs to 14 residues. Germline loops: CDR1 LGHNA, CDR2 YNFKEQ. V lost 4 bases and J 2 bases, leaving 11 bases between the germline ends. The CDR3, as DNA: TGTGCCAGCAGCCCTGGGGGGGGAAACACTGAAGCTTTCTTT. It encodes CASSPGGGNTEAFF.

The V gene is TRBV29-1, the J gene TRBJ2-1, with D perhaps matching TRBD2 (5 bases). CDR3 length equals 13 residues. V was pared by 3 bases and J by 4 bases, with 10 bases between. The V gene's germline CDR1 is SQVTM and CDR2 ANQGSEA. CDR3 sequence reads: CSVDPGLYNEQFF. For the CDR3, the DNA is TGCAGCGTTGACCCCGGACTGTACAATGAGCAGTTCTTC.